This TCR beta chain was observed in a study of Ad26.COV2.S vaccination and SARS-CoV-2 variants. The wider study: Donor joined the COV1001 Ad26.COV2.S trial arm.

The assay was immunoSEQ multiplex PCR, and TCRdb's table has in-frame clones only and misses some. The sample yields some 520,000 clones, approximately 88% seen once. The CDR3 is made up of 13 amino acids. Germline V gene lookup returns CDR1 LGHDT and CDR2 YNNKEL (reference sequence). V dropped 0 bases and J dropped 4 bases, with 6 bases sitting between them. Indicated treatment: around 19 received Ad26.COV2.S at low or high dose, single or two shots; roughly 5 received placebo; per-sample allocation not given. Day 63 following the first vaccine or placebo injection was when the samples were taken. Sequencing used peripheral blood, obtained in a trial of Ad26.COV2.S vaccine versus placebo. This clonotype was sampled from a person between 18 and 65 years old who received the Ad26.COV2.S COVID-19 vaccine or a placebo. The chain uses TRBV3-1 (or the pseudogene TRBV3-2) and TRBJ1-1; no definite D call. CDR3 sequence reads: CASSQESITEAFF. CDR3 coding DNA: TGTGCCAGCAGCCAAGAGTCGATCACTGAAGCTTTCTTT.